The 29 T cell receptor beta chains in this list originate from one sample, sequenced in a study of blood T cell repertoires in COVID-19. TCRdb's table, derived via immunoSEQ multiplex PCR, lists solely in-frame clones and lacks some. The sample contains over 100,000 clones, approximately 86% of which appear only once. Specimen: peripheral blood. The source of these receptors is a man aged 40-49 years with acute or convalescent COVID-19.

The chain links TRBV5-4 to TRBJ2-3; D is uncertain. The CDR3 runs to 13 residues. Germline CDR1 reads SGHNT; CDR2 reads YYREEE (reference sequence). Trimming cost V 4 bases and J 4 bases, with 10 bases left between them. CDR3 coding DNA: TGTGCCAGCAGCCAGGAATGGGCAGATACGCAGTATTTT. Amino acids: CASSQEWADTQYF.

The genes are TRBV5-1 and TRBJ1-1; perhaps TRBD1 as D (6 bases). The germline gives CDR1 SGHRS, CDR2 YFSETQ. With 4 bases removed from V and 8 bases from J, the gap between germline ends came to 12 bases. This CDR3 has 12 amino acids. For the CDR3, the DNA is TGCGCCAGCAGCCGGGGGGGCGAGGAAGCTTTCTTT. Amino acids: CASSRGGEEAFF.

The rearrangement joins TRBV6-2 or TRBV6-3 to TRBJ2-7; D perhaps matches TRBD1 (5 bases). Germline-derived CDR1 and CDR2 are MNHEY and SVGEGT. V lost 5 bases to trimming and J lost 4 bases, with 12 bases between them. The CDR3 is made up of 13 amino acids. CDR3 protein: CASSRQILYEQYF. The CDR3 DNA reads TGTGCCAGCAGTCGACAGATCCTATACGAGCAGTACTTC.

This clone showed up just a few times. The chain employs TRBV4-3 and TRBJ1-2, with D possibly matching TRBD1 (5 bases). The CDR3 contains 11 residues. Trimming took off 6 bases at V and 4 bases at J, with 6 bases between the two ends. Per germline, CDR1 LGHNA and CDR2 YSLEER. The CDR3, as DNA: TGCGCCAGCAGAGGGGCCTATGGCTACACCTTC. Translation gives CASRGAYGYTF.

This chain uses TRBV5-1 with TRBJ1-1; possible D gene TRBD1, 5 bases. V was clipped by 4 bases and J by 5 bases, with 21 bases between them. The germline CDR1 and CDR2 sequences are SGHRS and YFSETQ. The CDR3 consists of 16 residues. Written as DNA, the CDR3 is TGCGCCAGCAGCCCGTGGACATCTACCTCGGGTACTGAAGCTTTCTTT. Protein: CASSPWTSTSGTEAFF.

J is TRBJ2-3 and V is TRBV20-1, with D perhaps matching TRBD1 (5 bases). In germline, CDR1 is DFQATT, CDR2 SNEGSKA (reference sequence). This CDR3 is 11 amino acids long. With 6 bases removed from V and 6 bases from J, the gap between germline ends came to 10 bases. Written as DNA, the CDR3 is TGCAGTGCCCCTCAGGGCGATACGCAGTATTTT. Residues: CSAPQGDTQYF.

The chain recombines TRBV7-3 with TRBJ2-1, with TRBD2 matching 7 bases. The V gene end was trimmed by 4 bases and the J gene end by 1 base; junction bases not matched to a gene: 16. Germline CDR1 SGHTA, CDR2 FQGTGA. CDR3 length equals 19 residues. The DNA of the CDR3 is TGTGCCAGCAGCTCCCCCCGCTCTGGAGCTAGCGGTTCCTACAATGAGCAGTTCTTC. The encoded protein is CASSSPRSGASGSYNEQFF.

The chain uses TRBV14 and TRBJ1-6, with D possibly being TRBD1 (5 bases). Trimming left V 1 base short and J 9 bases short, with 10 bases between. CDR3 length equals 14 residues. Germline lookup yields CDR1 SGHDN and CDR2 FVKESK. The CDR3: CASSQVRGVSPLHF. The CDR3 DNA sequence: TGTGCCAGCAGCCAAGTTCGGGGGGTTTCACCCCTCCACTTT.

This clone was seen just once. The CDR3 reads CATSDPRQGGFIDTQYF. The DNA for the CDR3 is TGTGCCACCAGTGACCCTCGACAGGGGGGTTTTATCGATACGCAGTATTTT. The chain uses TRBV24-1 and TRBJ2-3, with 9 bases aligning to TRBD1. Germline CDR1 KGHDR, CDR2 SFDVKD. Losses at the gene ends were 4 bases for V and 6 bases for J; bases not matched to a gene: 13. The length of the CDR3 is 17 residues.

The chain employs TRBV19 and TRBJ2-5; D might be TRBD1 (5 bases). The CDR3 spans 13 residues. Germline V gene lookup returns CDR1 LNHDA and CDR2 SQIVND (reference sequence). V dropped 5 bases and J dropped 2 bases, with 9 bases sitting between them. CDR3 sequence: CASSPGQQETQYF. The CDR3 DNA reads TGTGCCAGTAGTCCAGGGCAGCAAGAGACCCAGTACTTC.

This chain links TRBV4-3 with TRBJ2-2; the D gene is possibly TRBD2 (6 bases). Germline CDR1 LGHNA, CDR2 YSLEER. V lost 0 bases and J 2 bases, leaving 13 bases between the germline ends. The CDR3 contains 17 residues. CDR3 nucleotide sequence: TGCGCCAGCAGCCAAGACCCCGGGGGAAGCAACACCGGGGAGCTGTTTTTT. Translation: CASSQDPGGSNTGELFF.

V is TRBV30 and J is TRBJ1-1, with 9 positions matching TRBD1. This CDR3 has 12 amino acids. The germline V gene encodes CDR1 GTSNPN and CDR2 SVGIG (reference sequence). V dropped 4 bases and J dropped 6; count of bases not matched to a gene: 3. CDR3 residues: CAWNRGRSEAFF. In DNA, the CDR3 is TGTGCCTGGAACAGGGGGCGATCTGAAGCTTTCTTT.

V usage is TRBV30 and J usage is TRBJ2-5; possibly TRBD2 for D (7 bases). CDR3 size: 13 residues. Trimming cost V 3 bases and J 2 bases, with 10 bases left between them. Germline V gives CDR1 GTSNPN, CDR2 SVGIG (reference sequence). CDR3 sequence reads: CAWSGGPQETQYF. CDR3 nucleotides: TGTGCCTGGAGCGGGGGGCCTCAAGAGACCCAGTACTTC. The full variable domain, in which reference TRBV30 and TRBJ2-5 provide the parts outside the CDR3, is SQTIHQWPATLVQPVGSPLSLECTVEGTSNPNLYWYRQAAGRGLQLLFYSVGIGQISSEVPQNLSASRPQDRQFILSSKKLLLSDSGFYLCAWSGGPQETQYFGPGTRLLVL.

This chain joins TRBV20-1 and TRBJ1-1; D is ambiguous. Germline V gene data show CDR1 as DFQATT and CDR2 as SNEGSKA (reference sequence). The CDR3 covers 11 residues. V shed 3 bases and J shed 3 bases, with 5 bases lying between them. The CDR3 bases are TGCAGTGCTAGCCAGGACACTGAAGCTTTCTTT. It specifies CSASQDTEAFF.

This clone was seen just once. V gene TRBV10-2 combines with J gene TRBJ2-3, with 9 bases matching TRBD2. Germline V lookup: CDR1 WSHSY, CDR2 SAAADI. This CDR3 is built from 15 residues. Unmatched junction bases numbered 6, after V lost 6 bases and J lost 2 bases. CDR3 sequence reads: CASSEAGGVTDTQYF. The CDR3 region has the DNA TGCGCCAGCAGCGAAGCGGGAGGTGTCACAGATACGCAGTATTTT.

As DNA, the CDR3 is TGTGCCTGGAGAGGGGGCAGGGACAAGCCCCAGCATTTT. Its protein product is CAWRGGRDKPQHF. The V gene is TRBV30, the J gene TRBJ1-5; TRBD1 matches 7 bases. The CDR3 is 13 residues long. With 3 bases clipped from V and 8 bases from J, the junction kept 7 bases outside the gene matches. From germline, CDR1 is GTSNPN and CDR2 SVGIG (reference sequence).

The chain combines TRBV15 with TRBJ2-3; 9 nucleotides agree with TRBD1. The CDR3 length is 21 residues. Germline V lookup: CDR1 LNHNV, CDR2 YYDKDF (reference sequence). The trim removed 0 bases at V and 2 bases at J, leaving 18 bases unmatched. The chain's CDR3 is CATSRDPDRGRVKTTTDTQYF. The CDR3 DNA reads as TGTGCCACCAGCAGAGACCCGGACAGGGGAAGGGTCAAAACGACCACAGATACGCAGTATTTT.

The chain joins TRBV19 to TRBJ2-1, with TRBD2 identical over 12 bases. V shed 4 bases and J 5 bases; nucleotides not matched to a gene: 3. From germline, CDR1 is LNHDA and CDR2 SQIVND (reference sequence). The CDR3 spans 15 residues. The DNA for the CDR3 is TGTGCCAGTAGTAAGACTAGCGGGAGCAACAATGAGCAGTTCTTC. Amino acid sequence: CASSKTSGSNNEQFF.

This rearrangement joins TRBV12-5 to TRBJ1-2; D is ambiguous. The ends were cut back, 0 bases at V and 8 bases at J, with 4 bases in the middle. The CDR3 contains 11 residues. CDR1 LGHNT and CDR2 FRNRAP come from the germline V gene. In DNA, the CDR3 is TGTGCTAGTGGTTTGGTACAAGGCTACACCTTC. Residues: CASGLVQGYTF.

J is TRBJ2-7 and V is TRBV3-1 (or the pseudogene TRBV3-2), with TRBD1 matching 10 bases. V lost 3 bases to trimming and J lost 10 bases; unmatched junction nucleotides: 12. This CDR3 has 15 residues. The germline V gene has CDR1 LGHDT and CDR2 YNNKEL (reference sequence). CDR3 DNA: TGTGCCAGCAGCCATTCGTCCGGGACAGGGGTATCCCAGTACTTC. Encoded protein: CASSHSSGTGVSQYF.

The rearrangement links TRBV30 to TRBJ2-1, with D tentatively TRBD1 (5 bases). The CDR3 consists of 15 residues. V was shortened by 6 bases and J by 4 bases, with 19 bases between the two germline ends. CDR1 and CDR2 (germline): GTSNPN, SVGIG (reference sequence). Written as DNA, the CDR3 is TGTGCCTGCCAACGTGACAGAGAAGTTTACAATGAGCAGTTCTTC. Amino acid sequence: CACQRDREVYNEQFF.

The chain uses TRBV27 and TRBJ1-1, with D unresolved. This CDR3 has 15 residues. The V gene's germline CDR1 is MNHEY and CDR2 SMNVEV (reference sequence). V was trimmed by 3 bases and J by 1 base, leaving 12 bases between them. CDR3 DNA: TGTGCCAGCAGTTTTGGCGGCTATGGGAACACTGAAGCTTTCTTT. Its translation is CASSFGGYGNTEAFF.

The CDR3 reads CATSRPGLSSYEQYF. The CDR3, as DNA: TGTGCCACCAGCAGACCGGGATTAAGCTCCTACGAGCAGTACTTC. The V call is TRBV15, the J call TRBJ2-7, with D possibly matching TRBD2 (5 bases). There are 15 residues in the CDR3. The germline gives CDR1 LNHNV, CDR2 YYDKDF (reference sequence). With 2 bases removed from V and 0 bases from J, the gap between germline ends came to 11 bases. The entire variable domain, with the rest obtained from reference TRBV15 and TRBJ2-7, is as follows: DAMVIQNPRYQVTQFGKPVTLSCSQTLNHNVMYWYQQKSSQAPKLLFHYYDKDFNNEADTPDNFQSRRPNTSFCFLDIRSPGLGDTAMYLCATSRPGLSSYEQYFGPGTRLTVT.

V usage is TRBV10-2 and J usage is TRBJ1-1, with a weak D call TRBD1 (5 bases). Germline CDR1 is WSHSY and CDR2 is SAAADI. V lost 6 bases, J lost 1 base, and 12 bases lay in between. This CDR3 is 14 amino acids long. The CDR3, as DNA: TGCGCCAGCAGGGGCAACAGGAGGAACACTGAAGCTTTCTTT. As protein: CASRGNRRNTEAFF.

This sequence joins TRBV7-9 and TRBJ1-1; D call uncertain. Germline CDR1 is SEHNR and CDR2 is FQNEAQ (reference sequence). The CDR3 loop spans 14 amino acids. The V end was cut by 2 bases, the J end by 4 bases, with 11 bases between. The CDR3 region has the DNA TGTGCCAGCAGCTTAACGGGATCCCTCACTGAAGCTTTCTTT. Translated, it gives CASSLTGSLTEAFF.

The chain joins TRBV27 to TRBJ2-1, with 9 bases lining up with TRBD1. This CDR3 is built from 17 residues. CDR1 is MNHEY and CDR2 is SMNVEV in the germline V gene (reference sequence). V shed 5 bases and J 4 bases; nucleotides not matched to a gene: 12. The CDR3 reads CASSPIPPGQGYNEQFF. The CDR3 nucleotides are TGTGCCAGCAGTCCAATACCCCCGGGACAGGGATACAATGAGCAGTTCTTC.

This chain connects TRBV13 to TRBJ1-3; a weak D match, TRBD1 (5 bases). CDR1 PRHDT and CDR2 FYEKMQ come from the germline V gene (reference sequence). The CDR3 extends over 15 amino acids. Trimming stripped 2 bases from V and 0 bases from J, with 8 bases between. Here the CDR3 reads CASSLSRDSGNTIYF. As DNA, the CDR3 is TGTGCCAGCAGCTTAAGCAGGGACTCTGGAAACACCATATATTTT.

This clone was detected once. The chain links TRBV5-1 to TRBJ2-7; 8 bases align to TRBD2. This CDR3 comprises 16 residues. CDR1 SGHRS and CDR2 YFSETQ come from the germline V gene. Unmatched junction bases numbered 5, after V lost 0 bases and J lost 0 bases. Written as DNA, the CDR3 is TGCGCCAGCAGCTTGGCTTTCGCGGGGGGCTCCTACGAGCAGTACTTC. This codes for CASSLAFAGGSYEQYF.

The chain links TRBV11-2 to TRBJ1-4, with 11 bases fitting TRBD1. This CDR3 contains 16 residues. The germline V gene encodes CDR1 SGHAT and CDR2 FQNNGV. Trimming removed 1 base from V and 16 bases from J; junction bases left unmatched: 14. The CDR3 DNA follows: TGTGCCAGCAGCTTAGCCCGGACAGGGGGCCTTGTGCGTCCGTTTTTT. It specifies CASSLARTGGLVRPFF. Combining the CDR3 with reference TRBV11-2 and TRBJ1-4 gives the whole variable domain EAGVAQSPRYKIIEKRQSVAFWCNPISGHATLYWYQQILGQGPKLLIQFQNNGVVDDSQLPKDRFSAERLKGVDSTLKIQPAKLEDSAVYLCASSLARTGGLVRPFFGSGTQLSVL.